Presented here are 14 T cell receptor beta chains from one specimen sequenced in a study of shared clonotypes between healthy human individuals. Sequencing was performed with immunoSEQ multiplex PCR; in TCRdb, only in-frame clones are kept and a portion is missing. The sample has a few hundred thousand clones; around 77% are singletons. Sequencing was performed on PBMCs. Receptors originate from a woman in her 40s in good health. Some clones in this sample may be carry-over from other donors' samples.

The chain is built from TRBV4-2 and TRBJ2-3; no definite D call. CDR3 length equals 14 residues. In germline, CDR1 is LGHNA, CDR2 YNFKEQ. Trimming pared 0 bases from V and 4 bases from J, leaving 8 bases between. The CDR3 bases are TGTGCCAGCAGCCAAGAACCCCTGGCAGATACGCAGTATTTT. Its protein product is CASSQEPLADTQYF.

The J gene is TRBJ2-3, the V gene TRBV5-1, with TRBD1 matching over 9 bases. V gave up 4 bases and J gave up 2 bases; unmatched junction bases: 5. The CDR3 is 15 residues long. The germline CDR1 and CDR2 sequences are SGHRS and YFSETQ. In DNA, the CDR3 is TGCGCCAGCAGCATTGGACAGGGGCACACAGATACGCAGTATTTT. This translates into CASSIGQGHTDTQYF.

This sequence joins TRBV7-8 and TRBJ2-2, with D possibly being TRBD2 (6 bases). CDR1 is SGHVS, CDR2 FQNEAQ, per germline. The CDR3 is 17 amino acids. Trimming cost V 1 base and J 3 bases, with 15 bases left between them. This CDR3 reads CASSLVSGVYDTGELFF. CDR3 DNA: TGTGCCAGCAGCTTAGTTTCGGGGGTCTATGACACCGGGGAGCTGTTTTTT.

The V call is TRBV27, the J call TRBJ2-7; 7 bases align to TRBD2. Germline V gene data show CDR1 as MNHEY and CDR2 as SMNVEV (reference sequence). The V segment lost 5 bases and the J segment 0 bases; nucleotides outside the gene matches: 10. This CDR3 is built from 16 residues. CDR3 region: CASSRTWDYSSYEQYF. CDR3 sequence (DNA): TGTGCCAGCAGTCGAACTTGGGACTACTCCTCCTACGAGCAGTACTTC.

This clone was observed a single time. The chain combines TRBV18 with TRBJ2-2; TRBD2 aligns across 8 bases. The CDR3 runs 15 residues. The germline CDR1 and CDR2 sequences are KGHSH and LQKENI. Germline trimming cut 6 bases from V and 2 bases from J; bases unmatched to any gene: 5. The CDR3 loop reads CASSRTSPNTGELFF. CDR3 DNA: TGTGCCAGCTCCCGGACTAGCCCCAACACCGGGGAGCTGTTTTTT.

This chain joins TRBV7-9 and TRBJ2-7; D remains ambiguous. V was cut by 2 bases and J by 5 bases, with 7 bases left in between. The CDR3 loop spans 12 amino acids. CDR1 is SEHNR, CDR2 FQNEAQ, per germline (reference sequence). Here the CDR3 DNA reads TGTGCCAGCAGCTTATCGGTCCACGAGCAGTACTTC. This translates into CASSLSVHEQYF.

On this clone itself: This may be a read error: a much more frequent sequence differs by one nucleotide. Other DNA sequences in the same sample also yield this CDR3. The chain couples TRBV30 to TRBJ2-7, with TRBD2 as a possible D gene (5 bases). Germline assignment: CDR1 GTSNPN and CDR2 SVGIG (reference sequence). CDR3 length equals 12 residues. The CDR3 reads CAWSPTGYEQYF. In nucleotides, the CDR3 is TGCGCCTGGAGTCCTACGGGGTACGAGCAGTACTTC.

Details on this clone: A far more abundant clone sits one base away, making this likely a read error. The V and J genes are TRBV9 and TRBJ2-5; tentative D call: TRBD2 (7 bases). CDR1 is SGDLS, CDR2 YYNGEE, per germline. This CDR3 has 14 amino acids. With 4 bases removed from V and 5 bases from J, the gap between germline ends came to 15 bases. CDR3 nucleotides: TGTGCCAGCAGCCAAGATGGGGGGGCGGAGACCCAGTACTTC. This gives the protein CASSQDGGAETQYF. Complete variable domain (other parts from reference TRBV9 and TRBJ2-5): DSGVTQTPKHLITATGQRVTLRCSPRSGDLSVYWYQQSLDQGLQFLIQYYNGEERAKGNILERFSAQQFPDLHSELNLSSLELGDSALYFCASSQDGGAETQYFGPGTRLLVL.

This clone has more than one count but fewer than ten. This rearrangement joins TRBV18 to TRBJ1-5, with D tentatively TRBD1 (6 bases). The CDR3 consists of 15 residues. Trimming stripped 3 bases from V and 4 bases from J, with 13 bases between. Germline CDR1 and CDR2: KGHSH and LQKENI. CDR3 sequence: CASSPEQGVNQPQHF. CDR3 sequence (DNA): TGTGCCAGCTCACCGGAACAGGGTGTAAATCAGCCCCAGCATTTT.

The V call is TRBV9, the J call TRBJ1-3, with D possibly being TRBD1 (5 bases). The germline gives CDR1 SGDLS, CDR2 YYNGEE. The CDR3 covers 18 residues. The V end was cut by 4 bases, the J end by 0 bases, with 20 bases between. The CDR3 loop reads CASSSSRGGTYSGNTIYF. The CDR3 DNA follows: TGTGCCAGCAGCTCGTCTCGGGGTGGGACTTACTCTGGAAACACCATATATTTT.

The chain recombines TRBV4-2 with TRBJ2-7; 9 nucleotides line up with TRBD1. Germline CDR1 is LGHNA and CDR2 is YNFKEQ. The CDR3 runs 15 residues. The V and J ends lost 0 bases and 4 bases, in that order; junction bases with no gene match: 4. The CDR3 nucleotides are TGTGCCAGCAGCCAAGATAACAGGGGGCTATACGAGCAGTACTTC. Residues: CASSQDNRGLYEQYF.

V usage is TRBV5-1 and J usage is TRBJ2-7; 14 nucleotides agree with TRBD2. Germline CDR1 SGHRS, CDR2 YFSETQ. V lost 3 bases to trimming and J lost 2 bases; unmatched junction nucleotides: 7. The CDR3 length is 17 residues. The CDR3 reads CASSSGTSGRGTYEQYF. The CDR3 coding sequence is TGCGCCAGCAGCTCCGGGACTAGCGGGAGAGGGACCTACGAGCAGTACTTC.

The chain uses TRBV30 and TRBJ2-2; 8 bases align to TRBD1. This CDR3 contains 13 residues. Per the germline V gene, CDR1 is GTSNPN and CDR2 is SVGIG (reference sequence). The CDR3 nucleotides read TGTGCTCGGACAGGGTTATTCCACGGGGAGCTGTTTTTT. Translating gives CARTGLFHGELFF.

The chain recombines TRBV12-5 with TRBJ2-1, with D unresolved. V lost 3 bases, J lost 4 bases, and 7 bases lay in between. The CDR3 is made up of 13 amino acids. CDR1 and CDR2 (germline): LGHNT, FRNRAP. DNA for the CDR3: TGTGCTAGTGGTTTCAGTGTTTACAATGAGCAGTTCTTC. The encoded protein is CASGFSVYNEQFF.